Following are 29 T cell receptor beta chains from one sample sequenced in a study of T cell changes during pregnancy in multiple sclerosis. Some clones are missing from TCRdb's copy, which holds only in-frame ones; the method was immunoSEQ multiplex PCR. This sample yields 50,000 to 65,000 clones, of which roughly 92% are seen a single time; approximately 3.4% belongs to the top ten. The starting material was CD8+ T cells from peripheral blood mononuclear cells, obtained in the second trimester of pregnancy. The receptors shown here come from a female donor with multiple sclerosis, enrolled in a pregnancy study.

This clone was seen a single time. The chain employs TRBV13 and TRBJ2-7; TRBD2 matches 12 bases. Germline V gives CDR1 PRHDT, CDR2 FYEKMQ (reference sequence). The CDR3 runs 18 residues. V dropped 4 bases and J dropped 0; count of bases not matched to a gene: 10. CDR3 in DNA: TGTGCCAGCAGCTCGTATCTAGCGGGAGGGCCACACTCCTACGAGCAGTACTTC. It encodes CASSSYLAGGPHSYEQYF. The complete variable domain, with remaining parts taken from reference TRBV13 and TRBJ2-7, reads AAGVIQSPRHLIKEKRETATLKCYPIPRHDTVYWYQQGPGQDPQFLISFYEKMQSDKGSIPDRFSAQQFSDYHSELNMSSLELGDSALYFCASSSYLAGGPHSYEQYFGPGTRLTVT.

This chain links TRBV29-1 with TRBJ2-7; 10 bases map to TRBD1. V shed 7 bases and J 1 base; nucleotides not matched to a gene: 7. The CDR3 runs to 14 residues. Germline V lookup: CDR1 SQVTM, CDR2 ANQGSEA. The chain's CDR3 is CSARDRGRSYEQYF. The CDR3 region has the DNA TGCAGCGCTCGGGACAGGGGTCGTTCCTACGAGCAGTACTTC.

The chain uses TRBV9 and TRBJ1-2; 9 bases fit TRBD1. CDR3 length: 15 amino acids. The V gene's germline CDR1 is SGDLS and CDR2 YYNGEE. The V segment lost 0 bases and the J segment 3 bases; nucleotides outside the gene matches: 3. CDR3 in DNA: TGTGCCAGCAGCGTAGGGACAGGGGTGGACTATGGCTACACCTTC. It yields the protein CASSVGTGVDYGYTF.

The rearrangement links TRBV6-1 to TRBJ2-7; 7 bases fit TRBD2. The CDR3 spans 15 residues. Germline-derived CDR1 and CDR2 are MNHNS and SASEGT. Unmatched junction bases numbered 9, after V lost 2 bases and J lost 5 bases. DNA for the CDR3: TGTGCCAGCAGTGAACTGGCGGGAGAGGTTCACGAGCAGTACTTC. This encodes CASSELAGEVHEQYF.

The chain combines TRBV15 with TRBJ2-1, with D possibly matching TRBD2 (5 bases). The ends were cut back, 0 bases at V and 7 bases at J, with 7 bases in the middle. The CDR3 contains 13 residues. The V gene's germline CDR1 is LNHNV and CDR2 YYDKDF (reference sequence). CDR3 bases: TGTGCCACCAGCAGAGATCGGGGAAATGAGCAGTTCTTC. Protein sequence: CATSRDRGNEQFF.

The chain employs TRBV19 and TRBJ2-7; 7 positions match TRBD1. The V gene end was trimmed by 2 bases and the J gene end by 1 base; junction bases not matched to a gene: 8. The CDR3 totals 16 residues. The germline V gene encodes CDR1 LNHDA and CDR2 SQIVND (reference sequence). CDR3 sequence: CASSISTGQASYEQYF. The CDR3 nucleotides are TGTGCCAGTAGTATATCCACAGGACAGGCATCCTACGAGCAGTACTTC.

The gene calls are TRBV30 and TRBJ2-1, with 7 bases lining up with TRBD1. V dropped 2 bases and J dropped 0; count of bases not matched to a gene: 4. The length of the CDR3 is 15 residues. Germline V gene sequence: CDR1 GTSNPN, CDR2 SVGIG (reference sequence). CDR3 region: CAWSRDSSSYNEQFF. CDR3 coding DNA: TGTGCCTGGAGTCGGGACAGTAGCTCCTACAATGAGCAGTTCTTC.

V usage is TRBV6-1 and J usage is TRBJ2-7; D might be TRBD1 (6 bases). Looked up from germline, CDR1 is MNHNS and CDR2 is SASEGT. This CDR3 region has 13 residues. Trimming took off 7 bases at V and 3 bases at J, with 13 bases between the two ends. The CDR3 spells CASTAQGYYEQYF. The CDR3 DNA reads TGTGCCAGCACTGCACAGGGTTACTACGAGCAGTACTTC.

V gene TRBV4-1 combines with J gene TRBJ2-7, with D perhaps TRBD1 (5 bases). This CDR3 is built from 14 residues. Germline values: CDR1 MGHRA, CDR2 YSYEKL. Trimming cost V 1 base and J 3 bases, with 10 bases left between them. The CDR3 sequence is CASSQGGGFYEQYF. Here the CDR3 DNA reads TGCGCCAGCAGCCAAGGGGGCGGTTTCTACGAGCAGTACTTC.

V usage is TRBV4-3 and J usage is TRBJ2-3, with unresolved D. V shed 0 bases and J shed 3 bases, with 13 bases lying between them. The germline CDR1 and CDR2 sequences are LGHNA and YSLEER. The CDR3 is 16 residues long. The CDR3 bases are TGCGCCAGCAGCCAAGATCGAGCTAGAAATACAGATACGCAGTATTTT. It specifies CASSQDRARNTDTQYF.

The chain joins TRBV6-1 to TRBJ2-7; D not resolved. CDR1 and CDR2 from the germline V gene are MNHNS and SASEGT. CDR3 length equals 10 residues. Trimming removed 6 bases at V and 5 bases at J, with 5 bases between. This CDR3 reads CASRRDEQYF. CDR3 DNA: TGTGCCAGCAGGCGAGACGAGCAGTACTTC.

V gene TRBV27 combines with J gene TRBJ2-7; 7 nucleotides match TRBD1. With 5 bases clipped from V and 3 bases from J, the junction kept 10 bases outside the gene matches. This CDR3 is built from 15 residues. CDR1 is MNHEY, CDR2 SMNVEV, per germline (reference sequence). The CDR3 DNA reads as TGTGCCAGCAGTCCCGGGACAGCACTGAGCTACGAGCAGTACTTC. As protein: CASSPGTALSYEQYF.

The chain couples TRBV7-6 to TRBJ2-1; 13 positions match TRBD2. The CDR3 spans 14 residues. V dropped 8 bases and J dropped 9; count of bases not matched to a gene: 7. The germline CDR1 and CDR2 sequences are SGHVS and FNYEAQ. In DNA form, the CDR3 reads TGTGCCAGCGTTTTACTAGCGGGAGGGAGTGAGCAGTTCTTC. This translates into CASVLLAGGSEQFF.

The gene calls are TRBV30 and TRBJ2-1; D ambiguous. Germline CDR1 GTSNPN, CDR2 SVGIG (reference sequence). This CDR3 is 12 amino acids long. V was trimmed by 2 bases and J by 3 bases, leaving 5 bases between them. The CDR3 bases are TGTGCCTGGAGTCCCCTCTACAATGAGCAGTTCTTC. Encoded protein: CAWSPLYNEQFF.

The V call is TRBV6-4, the J call TRBJ2-3; 11 positions agree with TRBD2. V trimming: 3 bases; J trimming: 3 bases; junction bases outside the gene matches: 17. CDR3 length equals 20 residues. Germline V CDR1 and CDR2: MRHNA, SNTAGT. This CDR3 reads CASSDVRARASGRMTDTQYF. The CDR3 DNA follows: TGTGCCAGCAGTGATGTGAGGGCTAGGGCTAGCGGGAGGATGACAGATACGCAGTATTTT.

The chain is built from TRBV5-6 and TRBJ2-3; TRBD2 aligns across 14 bases. V trimming: 1 base; J trimming: 1 base; junction bases outside the gene matches: 5. Germline V CDR1 and CDR2: SGHDT, YYEEEE. The length of the CDR3 is 18 residues. The CDR3 DNA follows: TGTGCCAGCAGCTTGACCCCGGGACTAGCGGGAGGCACAGATACGCAGTATTTT. This translates into CASSLTPGLAGGTDTQYF.

CDR3 region: CASSTYRGGYEQYF. For the CDR3, the DNA is TGTGCCAGCAGCACGTACAGGGGCGGCTACGAGCAGTACTTC. The chain recombines TRBV9 with TRBJ2-7, with 7 bases aligning to TRBD1. There are 14 residues in the CDR3. CDR1 SGDLS and CDR2 YYNGEE come from the germline V gene. V gave up 4 bases and J gave up 3 bases; unmatched junction bases: 7. The full variable domain, its missing parts supplied by reference TRBV9 and TRBJ2-7, is DSGVTQTPKHLITATGQRVTLRCSPRSGDLSVYWYQQSLDQGLQFLIQYYNGEERAKGNILERFSAQQFPDLHSELNLSSLELGDSALYFCASSTYRGGYEQYFGPGTRLTVT.

This chain joins TRBV6-5 and TRBJ2-1, with D tentatively TRBD2 (5 bases). The CDR3 length is 14 residues. Germline V CDR1 and CDR2: MNHEY, SVGAGI. Trimming shortened V by 5 bases and J by 8 bases, and 16 bases separated the two germline ends. The CDR3 region has the DNA TGTGCCAGCAGTGCCCGGGATTTCAGCTATGAGCAGTTCTTC. This codes for CASSARDFSYEQFF.

The V call is TRBV7-2, the J call TRBJ2-1; TRBD2 matches 13 bases. This CDR3 has 15 residues. Germline assignment: CDR1 SGHTA and CDR2 FQGNSA. The V gene end was trimmed by 1 base and the J gene end by 6 bases; junction bases not matched to a gene: 0. The CDR3 sequence is CASSLGLAGGNEQFF. The CDR3, as DNA: TGTGCCAGCAGCTTAGGACTAGCGGGGGGCAATGAGCAGTTCTTC.

The V gene is TRBV5-4, the J gene TRBJ2-5; 9 nucleotides match TRBD2. The V gene's germline CDR1 is SGHNT and CDR2 YYREEE (reference sequence). The CDR3 extends over 16 amino acids. With V trimmed by 1 base and J by 0 bases, 4 bases remained unmatched. CDR3 sequence reads: CASSLKREANQETQYF. The DNA of the CDR3 is TGTGCCAGCAGCTTGAAGCGGGAGGCAAACCAAGAGACCCAGTACTTC.

This rearrangement joins TRBV25-1 to TRBJ2-1; TRBD1 is a possible D gene (6 bases). The CDR3 has 14 amino acids. The germline CDR1 and CDR2 sequences are MGHDK and SYGVNS. V lost 4 bases to trimming and J lost 2 bases, with 9 bases between them. The CDR3 here is CASSARTAYNEQFF. The CDR3 coding sequence is TGTGCCAGCAGTGCTAGGACAGCCTACAATGAGCAGTTCTTC.

The rearrangement joins TRBV19 to TRBJ2-3; D is ambiguous. The V end was cut by 0 bases, the J end by 0 bases, with 7 bases between. This CDR3 contains 15 residues. In germline, CDR1 is LNHDA, CDR2 SQIVND (reference sequence). The CDR3 coding sequence is TGTGCCAGTAGTATAGACAGTGCTAGCACAGATACGCAGTATTTT. It is translated as CASSIDSASTDTQYF.

The chain is built from TRBV9 and TRBJ1-4; TRBD1 might be the D (6 bases). CDR1 is SGDLS, CDR2 YYNGEE, per germline. Trimming pared 0 bases from V and 5 bases from J, leaving 8 bases between. This CDR3 region has 14 residues. CDR3 protein: CASSVATGNEKLFF. As DNA, the CDR3 is TGTGCCAGCAGCGTAGCTACAGGGAATGAAAAACTGTTTTTT. The variable domain in full, with the rest retrieved from reference TRBV9 and TRBJ1-4, is DSGVTQTPKHLITATGQRVTLRCSPRSGDLSVYWYQQSLDQGLQFLIQYYNGEERAKGNILERFSAQQFPDLHSELNLSSLELGDSALYFCASSVATGNEKLFFGSGTQLSVL.

The rearrangement links TRBV19 to TRBJ1-1; 9 bases fit TRBD1. CDR3 length equals 15 residues. Germline values: CDR1 LNHDA, CDR2 SQIVND (reference sequence). With 6 bases clipped from V and 3 bases from J, the junction kept 8 bases outside the gene matches. CDR3 region: CASSYGGQGDTEAFF. The DNA for the CDR3 is TGTGCCAGTAGCTACGGGGGACAGGGCGACACTGAAGCTTTCTTT.

The chain carries TRBV9 and TRBJ1-4; TRBD1 matches at 8 bases. In germline, CDR1 is SGDLS, CDR2 YYNGEE. Trimming cost V 3 bases and J 6 bases; bases outside gene matches: 7. This CDR3 has 15 residues. As DNA, the CDR3 is TGTGCCAGCAGCGCTGATACAGGGGGGGATGAAAAACTGTTTTTT. Amino acids: CASSADTGGDEKLFF.

The V call is TRBV29-1, the J call TRBJ1-1; maybe TRBD1 (5 bases). The ends were cut back, 1 base at V and 4 bases at J, with 10 bases in the middle. This CDR3 region has 13 residues. CDR1 and CDR2 from the germline V gene are SQVTM and ANQGSEA. CDR3: CSVEVGRATEAFF. The CDR3, as DNA: TGCAGCGTTGAAGTGGGCAGGGCCACTGAAGCTTTCTTT.

The chain employs TRBV19 and TRBJ2-1; D is undetermined. Trimming stripped 5 bases from V and 7 bases from J, with 15 bases between. This CDR3 is 14 amino acids long. The V gene's germline CDR1 is LNHDA and CDR2 SQIVND (reference sequence). CDR3 protein: CASSASGPRNEQFF. CDR3 bases: TGTGCCAGTAGTGCCAGTGGGCCACGAAATGAGCAGTTCTTC.

V and J are TRBV4-1 and TRBJ2-3, with D perhaps matching TRBD2 (6 bases). V was shortened by 0 bases and J by 0 bases, with 10 bases between the two germline ends. The CDR3 contains 16 residues. Germline V gene data show CDR1 as MGHRA and CDR2 as YSYEKL. CDR3 loop: CASSQEGRGSTDTQYF. The CDR3 DNA follows: TGCGCCAGCAGCCAAGAAGGGCGGGGTAGCACAGATACGCAGTATTTT.

V usage is TRBV10-1 and J usage is TRBJ2-1, with TRBD1 identical over 8 bases. J gave up 8 bases and V 2 bases, and 11 bases lay outside the gene matches. This CDR3 is built from 16 residues. From germline, CDR1 is WNHNN and CDR2 SYGVQD (reference sequence). CDR3 sequence: CASSEEGGQGVYEQFF. The CDR3 nucleotides are TGCGCCAGCAGTGAGGAAGGAGGACAGGGTGTCTATGAGCAGTTCTTC.